One and the same sample provided the 4 T cell receptor beta chains below, sequenced in a study of PD-L1 blockade in urothelial cancer. Noted time point: pretreatment peripheral blood. Clones were sequenced by immunoSEQ multiplex PCR, and TCRdb holds only the in-frame ones, with some missing. The repertoire consists of 70,000 to 75,000 clones, with about nine tenths occurring once and the leading ten covering 4.5%. This material consisted of PBMCs, taken around atezolizumab (anti-PD-L1) treatment. Source of these receptors: a man aged 65 to 79 with urothelial cancer.

This sequence joins TRBV10-1 and TRBJ2-3; the match to TRBD2 covers 11 bases. The ends lost 5 bases at V and 4 bases at J; junction bases unmatched: 5. The V gene's germline CDR1 is WNHNN and CDR2 SYGVQD (reference sequence). The CDR3 loop spans 15 amino acids. The CDR3 sequence: CASSTSGRPADTQYF. The CDR3 DNA reads as TGCGCCAGCAGTACTAGCGGGAGACCCGCAGATACGCAGTATTTT.

In DNA, the CDR3 is TGTGCCAGCAGCTTGGGACAGGGGGTCTCCTACGAGCAGTACTTC. This sequence encodes CASSLGQGVSYEQYF. The chain joins TRBV7-6 to TRBJ2-7; TRBD1 matches 11 bases. J lost 0 bases, V lost 3 bases, and 1 base had no gene match. Germline CDR1 is SGHVS and CDR2 is FNYEAQ. The CDR3 sequence is 15 residues long.

This clone was found a few times. The chain combines TRBV9 with TRBJ1-3; D perhaps matches TRBD1 (6 bases). Germline CDR1 and CDR2: SGDLS and YYNGEE. Trimming shortened V by 0 bases and J by 0 bases, and 10 bases separated the two germline ends. CDR3 length: 16 residues. The CDR3 region has the DNA TGTGCCAGCAGCGTAGGGGGGCTTACCTCTGGAAACACCATATATTTT. This encodes CASSVGGLTSGNTIYF.

The rearrangement uses TRBV14 and TRBJ2-2; maybe TRBD2 (5 bases). Germline values: CDR1 SGHDN, CDR2 FVKESK. This CDR3 region has 17 residues. V was clipped by 3 bases and J by 0 bases, with 14 bases between them. CDR3 region: CASSQRLAGPNTGELFF. DNA for the CDR3: TGTGCCAGCAGCCAGCGTCTGGCGGGCCCGAACACCGGGGAGCTGTTTTTT. The complete variable domain, with remaining parts taken from reference TRBV14 and TRBJ2-2, reads EAGVTQFPSHSVIEKGQTVTLRCDPISGHDNLYWYRRVMGKEIKFLLHFVKESKQDESGMPNNRFLAERTGGTYSTLKVQPAELEDSGVYFCASSQRLAGPNTGELFFGEGSRLTVL.